Below, 19 T cell receptor beta chains from the same sample are listed, as sequenced in a study of metastatic and nonmetastatic thyroid tumors. TCRdb reprocessed the PCR reads via MiXCR. The sample yields tens of thousands of clones, roughly 17% seen once. Patients underwent thyroid surgery, and none had received any treatment before it. What was sequenced was blood. These receptors were collected from a female donor with papillary thyroid cancer or a benign thyroid nodule (not recorded which). Some clones in this sample may be carry-over from other donors' samples.

V gene TRBV6-1 combines with J gene TRBJ1-1; D may be TRBD1 (6 bases). The CDR3 is 12 residues long. Germline CDR1 MNHNS, CDR2 SASEGT. V shed 6 bases and J shed 4 bases, with 9 bases lying between them. The CDR3 region has the DNA TGTGCCAGCAGCCAAGGGGGCACTGAAGCTTTCTTT. Amino acids: CASSQGGTEAFF.

V gene TRBV7-9 combines with J gene TRBJ1-1; 9 bases align to TRBD1. CDR3 size: 15 residues. V lost 5 bases and J lost 12; bases outside the gene matches: 16. Germline CDR1 reads SEHNR; CDR2 reads FQNEAQ (reference sequence). The CDR3 sequence is CASSLGDRVNTESFF. Written as DNA, the CDR3 is TGTGCCAGCAGCCTAGGGGACAGGGTCAACACCGAATCTTTCTTT.

This clone was recorded at least ten times. The chain is built from TRBV6-1 and TRBJ2-5, with 7 bases lining up with TRBD2. Germline loops: CDR1 MNHNS, CDR2 SASEGT. V gave up 11 bases and J gave up 1 base; unmatched junction bases: 13. The CDR3 contains 15 residues. DNA for the CDR3: TGTGCCGCCGGGGGGAGGGAAAGCGGCCAAGAGACCCAGTACTTC. Its translation is CAAGGRESGQETQYF.

This clone was picked up many times. The J gene is TRBJ2-1, the V gene TRBV6-1; D not resolved. CDR3 size: 13 residues. From germline, CDR1 is MNHNS and CDR2 SASEGT. Trimming took 5 bases from V and 5 from J, leaving 10 bases between them. The CDR3 loop is CASSWSWNNEQFF. CDR3 in DNA: TGTGCCAGCAGTTGGTCTTGGAACAATGAGCAGTTCTTC.

This clone has a count of ten or more. This sequence joins TRBV6-2 or TRBV6-3 and TRBJ1-1; perhaps TRBD1 as D (5 bases). The germline V gene has CDR1 MNHEY and CDR2 SVGEGT. Between the trimmed V and J ends, which lost 0 bases and 4 bases, there was a span of 15 bases. This CDR3 is 16 amino acids long. The CDR3 spells CASSYSRGEFGTEAFF. CDR3 nucleotides: TGTGCCAGCAGTTACTCAAGGGGAGAATTCGGCACTGAAGCTTTCTTT.

This clone was observed at least ten times. The junction departs from the called germline gene at one end, perhaps through a read error. The J gene is TRBJ1-6, the V gene TRBV6-5, with D possibly TRBD1 on 5 matching bases. Germline-derived CDR1 and CDR2 are MNHEY and SVGAGI. The CDR3 is made up of 15 amino acids. The CDR3 loop is CVSSYGGARASPLHF. The CDR3 region has the DNA TGTGTCAGCAGTTACGGGGGAGCCAGGGCTTCACCCCTCCACTTT.

The chain recombines TRBV11-3 with TRBJ1-1; 7 nucleotides align to TRBD1. Germline V gives CDR1 SGHNT, CDR2 YENEEA. With 3 bases clipped from V and 8 bases from J, the junction kept 6 bases outside the gene matches. The length of the CDR3 is 13 residues. The CDR3 sequence is CASSFDRAPEAFF. Written as DNA, the CDR3 is TGTGCCAGCAGCTTTGACAGGGCTCCCGAAGCTTTCTTT. The whole variable domain, filled in from reference TRBV11-3 and TRBJ1-1, reads EAGVVQSPRYKIIEKKQPVAFWCNPISGHNTLYWYLQNLGQGPELLIRYENEEAVDDSQLPKDRFSAERLKGVDSTLKIQPAELGDSAVYLCASSFDRAPEAFFGQGTRLTVV.

The J gene is TRBJ2-3, the V gene TRBV20-1; D ambiguous. The length of the CDR3 is 14 residues. Looked up from germline, CDR1 is DFQATT and CDR2 is SNEGSKA (reference sequence). V was trimmed by 0 bases and J by 7 bases, leaving 14 bases between them. CDR3 sequence: CSARDSALPYTQYF. CDR3 in DNA: TGCAGTGCTAGAGATTCGGCGCTGCCGTATACGCAGTATTTT.

At least ten counts were recorded for this clone. The V and J genes are TRBV10-2 and TRBJ2-3; 11 nucleotides match TRBD2. The CDR3 sequence is 17 residues long. Trimming took 4 bases from V and 7 from J; bases not matched to a gene: 13. Germline V CDR1 and CDR2: WSHSY, SAAADI. The CDR3 region is CASSGGVSGRASHTQYF. The CDR3, as DNA: TGCGCCAGCAGTGGGGGGGTTAGCGGGAGGGCCTCACATACGCAGTATTTT.

The chain is built from TRBV6-1 and TRBJ2-5; D might be TRBD1 or TRBD2, each matching 6 bases. The germline gives CDR1 MNHNS, CDR2 SASEGT. V was shortened by 0 bases and J by 1 base, with 12 bases between the two germline ends. This CDR3 region has 16 residues. The CDR3 nucleotides read TGTGCCAGCAGTGAAGCTGAGGGGGGCGGCCAAGAGACCCAGTACTTC. Amino acids: CASSEAEGGGQETQYF.

This clone was seen repeatedly, ten times or more. The chain combines TRBV2 with TRBJ1-4; no clear D. Looked up from germline, CDR1 is SNHLY and CDR2 is FYNNEI. The length of the CDR3 is 14 residues. V gave up 5 bases and J gave up 4 bases, with 11 bases separating them. CDR3: CASSPPLNNEKLFF. The CDR3, as DNA: TGTGCCAGCAGTCCTCCGTTAAATAATGAAAAACTGTTTTTT.

This clone was detected ten times or more. Additional DNA sequences in this sample encode the identical CDR3. This chain uses TRBV4-1 with TRBJ2-5, with a tentative D call TRBD2 (6 bases). The CDR3 runs 14 residues. The germline V and J ends were trimmed by 4 bases and 9 bases, with 18 bases remaining between them. Germline CDR1 MGHRA, CDR2 YSYEKL. CDR3: CASSPGGAALAQYF. Written as DNA, the CDR3 is TGCGCCAGCAGCCCCGGGGGTGCGGCGTTGGCCCAGTACTTC.

This clone was counted between two and nine times. It may be a read error: a sequence one base away is much more abundant. The gene calls are TRBV14 and TRBJ2-1; D gene ambiguous. The CDR3 loop spans 11 amino acids. CDR1 SGHDN and CDR2 FVKESK come from the germline V gene. The CDR3 sequence is CASSHDNEQLF. CDR3 nucleotide sequence: TGTGCCAGCAGCCACGACAATGAGCAGCTCTTC.

V gene TRBV6-1 combines with J gene TRBJ2-2; 11 bases align to TRBD1. This CDR3 comprises 14 residues. The junction had 6 bases not matched to a gene; V was cut back by 10 bases and J by 5 bases. The germline CDR1 and CDR2 sequences are MNHNS and SASEGT. DNA of the CDR3: TGTGCCACACAGGGACAGGGGGGAACCGGGGAGCTGTTTTTT. This sequence encodes CATQGQGGTGELFF.

The CDR3 nucleotides read TGTGCCAGCAGGCTTACAGGGGGCGGTAGGAACGAGCAGTACTTC. Amino acid sequence: CASRLTGGGRNEQYF. The V gene is TRBV28, the J gene TRBJ2-7; TRBD1 agrees at 9 bases. The CDR3 runs to 15 residues. Germline V gene sequence: CDR1 MDHEN, CDR2 SYDVKM. With V trimmed by 6 bases and J by 5 bases, 11 bases remained unmatched.

This clone showed up just a few times. The V call is TRBV5-1, the J call TRBJ1-6, with D perhaps matching TRBD1 (6 bases). V was trimmed by 0 bases and J by 9 bases, leaving 16 bases between them. This CDR3 has 16 amino acids. CDR1 SGHRS and CDR2 YFSETQ come from the germline V gene. CDR3 protein: CASSLAGWGASSPLHF. As DNA, the CDR3 is TGCGCCAGCAGCTTGGCCGGGTGGGGGGCAAGTTCACCCCTCCACTTT.

V gene TRBV20-1 combines with J gene TRBJ1-1; 10 nucleotides line up with TRBD1. The germline gives CDR1 DFQATT, CDR2 SNEGSKA (reference sequence). The CDR3 covers 18 residues. V was clipped by 4 bases and J by 1 base; unmatched bases: 15. CDR3 DNA sequence: TGCAGTGCTAACCGGGACAGGGGAAGGTGGGGGACGAACACTGAAGCTTTCTTT. It translates to CSANRDRGRWGTNTEAFF.

CDR3 in amino acids: CSARLYTWRDTEAFF. The CDR3 DNA is TGCAGTGCTAGGCTCTACACCTGGCGGGACACTGAAGCTTTCTTT. The V gene is TRBV20-1, the J gene TRBJ1-1; no clear D gene. CDR3 length: 15 residues. Trimming removed 3 bases from V and 3 bases from J, with 17 bases in between. Germline CDR1 and CDR2: DFQATT and SNEGSKA (reference sequence).

As to this clone: A read error may explain this, as a much larger clone is one base away. This chain links TRBV20-1 with TRBJ2-6, with D tentatively TRBD1 (5 bases). The CDR3 has 20 amino acids. Per germline, CDR1 DFQATT and CDR2 SNEGSKA (reference sequence). The CDR3 loop is CSARALKNRWRRPGANVLTF. The CDR3 nucleotides are TGCAGTGCTAGAGCTCTCAAAAACAGGTGGCGACGACCTGGGGCCAACGTCCTGACCTTC.